This T cell receptor (beta chain) was captured in a study of cytomegalovirus exposure and HLA in healthy donors. The germline V gene encodes CDR1 SGHNT and CDR2 YYREEE (reference sequence). This CDR3 has 14 amino acids. The trim removed 5 bases at V and 5 bases at J, leaving 8 bases unmatched. Primers for the PCR totalled 60 Vbeta and 13 Jbeta. Profiling relied on immunoSEQ multiplex PCR, and the TCRdb table lists in-frame clones only, not all of them. The data show about 130,000 clones, roughly 85% seen once. This receptor was identified in a middle-aged woman in good health and CMV-seropositive. V gene TRBV5-4 combines with J gene TRBJ2-5, with 8 positions matching TRBD1. The sequenced material came from PBMCs. CDR3 coding DNA: TGTGCCAGCAGTCGACAGACAGGGGACGAGACCCAGTACTTC. This encodes CASSRQTGDETQYF.